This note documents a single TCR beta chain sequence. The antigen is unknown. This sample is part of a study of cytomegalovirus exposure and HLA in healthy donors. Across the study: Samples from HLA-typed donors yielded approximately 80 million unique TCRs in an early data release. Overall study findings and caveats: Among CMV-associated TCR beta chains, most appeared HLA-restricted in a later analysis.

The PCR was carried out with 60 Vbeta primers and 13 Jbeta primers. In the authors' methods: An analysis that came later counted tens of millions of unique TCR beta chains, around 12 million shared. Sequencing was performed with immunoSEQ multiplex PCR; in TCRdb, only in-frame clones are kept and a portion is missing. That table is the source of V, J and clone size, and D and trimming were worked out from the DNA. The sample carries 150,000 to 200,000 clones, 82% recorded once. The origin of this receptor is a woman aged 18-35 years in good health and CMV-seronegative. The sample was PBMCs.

The CDR3 DNA follows: TGTGCCAGCAGTTTGGGGACAGGGGGCAATGAGCAGTTCTTC. As protein: CASSLGTGGNEQFF. V is TRBV28 and J is TRBJ2-1, with 11 bases aligning to TRBD1. Germline CDR1 reads MDHEN; CDR2 reads SYDVKM. Losses at the gene ends were 3 bases for V and 6 bases for J; bases not matched to a gene: 1. The CDR3 extends over 14 amino acids.